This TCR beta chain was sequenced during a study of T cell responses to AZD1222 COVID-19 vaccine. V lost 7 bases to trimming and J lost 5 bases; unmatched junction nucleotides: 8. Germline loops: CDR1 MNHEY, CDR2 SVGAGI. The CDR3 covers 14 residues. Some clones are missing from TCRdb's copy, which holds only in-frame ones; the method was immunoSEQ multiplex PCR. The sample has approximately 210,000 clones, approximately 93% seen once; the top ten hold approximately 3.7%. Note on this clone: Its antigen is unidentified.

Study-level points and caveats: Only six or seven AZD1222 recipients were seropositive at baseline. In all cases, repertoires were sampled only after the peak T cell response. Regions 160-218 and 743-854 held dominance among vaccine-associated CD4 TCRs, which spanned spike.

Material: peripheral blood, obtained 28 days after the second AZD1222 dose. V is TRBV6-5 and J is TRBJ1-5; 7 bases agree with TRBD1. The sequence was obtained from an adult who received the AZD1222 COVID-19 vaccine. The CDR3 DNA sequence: TGTGCCAGCACTACGGACAGGTGGGATCAGCCCCAGCATTTT. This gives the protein CASTTDRWDQPQHF.